This T cell receptor beta chain was sequenced in a study of T cell changes during pregnancy in multiple sclerosis. V shed 3 bases and J shed 3 bases, with 20 bases lying between them. CDR1 and CDR2 from the germline V gene are GTSNPN and SVGIG (reference sequence). CDR3 size: 16 residues. Here immunoSEQ multiplex PCR was the method, and the copy in TCRdb shows in-frame clones only, minus some. Among more than 80,000 clones, more than 80% were seen once, and the ten largest hold around 1.6%. The sample in question was peripheral blood, obtained before pregnancy. The TCR originated in a female donor with multiple sclerosis, enrolled in a pregnancy study. J is TRBJ1-1 and V is TRBV30; D gene uncertain. CDR3 loop: CAWSAPLGSWDTEAFF. The CDR3 coding sequence is TGTGCCTGGAGCGCGCCTCTGGGGAGCTGGGACACTGAAGCTTTCTTT. Full variable domain (outside the CDR3, taken from reference TRBV30 and TRBJ1-1): SQTIHQWPATLVQPVGSPLSLECTVEGTSNPNLYWYRQAAGRGLQLLFYSVGIGQISSEVPQNLSASRPQDRQFILSSKKLLLSDSGFYLCAWSAPLGSWDTEAFFGQGTRLTVV.